This T cell receptor (beta chain) is drawn from a study of blood T cell repertoires in COVID-19. Across the study: Spain, Italy and the United States supplied samples that represented acute and convalescent COVID-19.

Germline V gene sequence: CDR1 SGDLS, CDR2 YYNGEE. This CDR3 contains 16 residues. The V segment lost 3 bases and the J segment 3 bases; nucleotides outside the gene matches: 7. In the original workflow: Amplification with reference gene primers provided the estimates of nucleated cell counts. The data were produced by immunoSEQ multiplex PCR, yet TCRdb's version contains in-frame clones alone and is incomplete. Clonal size and the V and J genes are those of that table, whereas D and trimming came from the DNA. This sample carries around 60,000 clones, 84% of them seen once, and the ten largest clones take roughly a sixth.

Sample: peripheral blood. This chain joins TRBV9 and TRBJ2-2; 8 nucleotides align to TRBD2. This sequence originates from a man in his fifties or sixties with COVID-19, enrolled during active disease. For the CDR3, the DNA is TGTGCCAGCAGCGGCTCGCGGGGGGTTTACACCGGGGAGCTGTTTTTT. It is translated as CASSGSRGVYTGELFF.